Here is one TCR beta chain with its context. Its antigen is unidentified. The sample is drawn from a study of cytomegalovirus exposure and HLA in healthy donors. Findings of the study overall: Listed as cytomegalovirus-associated were more than 150 TCR beta chains.

V was clipped by 5 bases and J by 1 base, with 8 bases between them. CDR1 and CDR2 from the germline V gene are SEHNR and FQNEAQ (reference sequence). The CDR3 contains 13 residues. The PCR employed 60 Vbeta primers together with 13 Jbeta primers. Profiled with immunoSEQ multiplex PCR; TCRdb holds only in-frame clones, not every one. The sample has roughly 100,000 clones, 83% seen once. The source material was PBMCs. This clonotype was obtained from a man younger than 35 in good health and CMV-seronegative. The V call is TRBV7-9, the J call TRBJ1-1; D is ambiguous. The CDR3 is CASSAQKNTEAFF. DNA of the CDR3: TGTGCCAGCAGCGCACAGAAGAACACTGAAGCTTTCTTT.